This T cell receptor (beta chain) was recovered during a study of T cell responses to AZD1222 COVID-19 vaccine. There are 14 residues in the CDR3. CDR1 is MDHEN and CDR2 is SYDVKM in the germline V gene. V trimming: 7 bases; J trimming: 6 bases; junction bases outside the gene matches: 8. Points from the study as a whole: Spike-specific TCR depth and breadth grew after two AZD1222 doses. Baseline seropositivity characterized only six AZD1222 recipients.

Data came from immunoSEQ multiplex PCR; TCRdb stores just in-frame clones and leaves some out. Of around 120,000 clones listed, 65% to 90% were seen once; the top ten hold around 7.7%. About this clone: Its antigen is undetermined.

Material: peripheral blood, obtained on day 0 of AZD1222 vaccination. The receptor was derived from an adult in good health. J is TRBJ1-2 and V is TRBV28; 10 bases match TRBD1. The CDR3 bases are TGTGCCAGCAAGTCGGGGGGGACAGGGGATGGCTACACCTTC. It specifies CASKSGGTGDGYTF.